This TCR beta chain was retrieved from a study of T cell responses to AZD1222 COVID-19 vaccine. Findings and limits, study-wide: At baseline, seropositivity was found in only 6 or 7 AZD1222 recipients. It was only after the peak T cell response that any repertoires were sampled. Regions 160-218 and 743-854 dominated among vaccine-associated CD4 TCRs spanning spike. Once two AZD1222 doses were given, Spike-specific TCR breadth and depth went up.

This clone has only one observation. Its antigen is still unknown. Measured with immunoSEQ multiplex PCR; TCRdb has only the in-frame clones, and not every one. Of around 200,000 clones in the sample, approximately 92% were seen once. The source was peripheral blood, collected 28 days after the second dose of the MenACWY control vaccine. The sequence derives from an adult who received the MenACWY meningococcal vaccine as a control.

The CDR3 reads CASSPDRAGELFF. DNA for the CDR3: TGTGCCAGCAGCCCGGACAGGGCCGGGGAGCTGTTTTTT. The chain links TRBV7-9 to TRBJ2-2; 8 positions agree with TRBD1. The ends lost 5 bases at V and 6 bases at J; junction bases unmatched: 2. The CDR3 sequence is 13 residues long. Germline CDR1 reads SEHNR; CDR2 reads FQNEAQ (reference sequence).